This paragraph reports one T cell receptor (beta chain). The data were taken from a study of blood T cell repertoires in COVID-19. The CDR3 consists of 13 residues. The germline CDR1 and CDR2 sequences are SQVTM and ANQGSEA. Trimming took 4 bases from V and 7 from J; bases not matched to a gene: 5. The protocol was immunoSEQ multiplex PCR, while the TCRdb copy is restricted to in-frame clones and leaves out a portion. The sample carries about 200,000 clones, 85% to 90% recorded once. The receptor was derived from a man between 18 and 29 years old with active or convalescent COVID-19. The J gene is TRBJ2-2, the V gene TRBV29-1, with TRBD1 identical over 8 bases. Sequenced: peripheral blood. CDR3 sequence (DNA): TGCAGCGTTGCTGCAGGGGGCAACGGGGAGCTGTTTTTT. It yields the protein CSVAAGGNGELFF.